Below, 16 T cell receptor beta chains from the same sample are listed, as sequenced in a study of blood T cells in healthy people across ages. A sample-barcoded 5' primer and a J-beta primer mix were used in a second PCR of about 7 to 12 cycles. MiXCR, run by TCRdb on the 5' RACE reads, gives a single entry per CDR3 protein. The table has 600,000 to 800,000 distinct CDR3 sequences, 52% seen once; the top ten hold about 14%. Material for sequencing was blood. The receptors originated from a woman of 80 years or more in good health.

This clonotype appeared a single time. The chain couples TRBV27 to TRBJ1-5; D not certain. Trimming took 2 bases from V and 0 from J, leaving 5 bases between them. Germline lookup yields CDR1 MNHEY and CDR2 SMNVEV (reference sequence). The CDR3 length is 14 residues. In nucleotides, the CDR3 is TGTGCCAGCAGTTTACCTTATAGCAATCAGCCCCAGCATTTT. It specifies CASSLPYSNQPQHF.

A remark on this clonotype: This may stem from a read error, because a much larger clone lies one nucleotide away. The CDR3 loop reads CASSYSRDRDASPLHF. The CDR3 bases are TGTGCCAGCAGTTACTCGAGGGATCGGGACGCTTCACCCCTCCACTTT. The chain is built from TRBV6-5 and TRBJ1-6; TRBD1 is a possible D gene (5 bases). Germline lookup yields CDR1 MNHEY and CDR2 SVGAGI. CDR3 length: 16 residues. The ends were cut back, 0 bases at V and 9 bases at J, with 15 bases in the middle.

This clonotype appeared a single time. A single base separates this from a much larger clone, so it may be a read error. V is TRBV7-3 and J is TRBJ2-5; D unclear. Germline CDR1 reads SGHTA; CDR2 reads FQGTGA. V lost 4 bases and J 11 bases, leaving 17 bases between the germline ends. The CDR3 has 13 residues. CDR3 in DNA: TGTGCCAGCAGCTCCTCCTTCCGCAATGAGCAGTACTTC. Protein product: CASSSSFRNEQYF.

The chain links TRBV20-1 to TRBJ2-7, with TRBD2 identical over 8 bases. The V and J ends lost 6 bases and 3 bases, in that order; junction bases with no gene match: 7. This CDR3 spans 13 amino acids. Germline-derived CDR1 and CDR2 are DFQATT and SNEGSKA (reference sequence). CDR3 amino acids: CSADRGTSYEQYF. CDR3 in DNA: TGCAGTGCCGATCGCGGGACTAGCTACGAGCAGTACTTC.

The chain employs TRBV5-5 and TRBJ2-7; the D gene could be TRBD1 or TRBD2 (5 bases each). V was shortened by 5 bases and J by 0 bases, with 15 bases between the two germline ends. The CDR3 contains 15 residues. Germline V gene lookup returns CDR1 SGHKS and CDR2 YYEKEE (reference sequence). The DNA of the CDR3 is TGTGCCAGCAGGTCTTCGGGGCAGGCCTCCTACGAGCAGTACTTC. Protein: CASRSSGQASYEQYF.

For this clonotype: A much larger clone differs by one base, so this may be a read error. The CDR3 DNA reads TGTGCCAGCAGTATTAGGACAGTAAGCCCTGGGACCAACGTCCTGACTTTC. This sequence encodes CASSIRTVSPGTNVLTF. This sequence joins TRBV12-3 or TRBV12-4 and TRBJ2-6; TRBD1 might be the D (6 bases). The length of the CDR3 is 17 residues.

V is TRBV24-1 and J is TRBJ2-3; 8 positions agree with TRBD2. The CDR3 has 17 residues. In germline, CDR1 is KGHDR, CDR2 SFDVKD. The ends lost 3 bases at V and 2 bases at J; junction bases unmatched: 9. This CDR3 is CATSDPSAGGYTDTQYF. CDR3 coding DNA: TGTGCCACCAGTGATCCCTCGGCGGGGGGATACACAGATACGCAGTATTTT.

This clonotype has a handful of counts. V gene TRBV7-9 combines with J gene TRBJ2-1; 7 bases line up with TRBD2. The length of the CDR3 is 16 residues. V was clipped by 3 bases and J by 2 bases; unmatched bases: 7. The germline V gene encodes CDR1 SEHNR and CDR2 FQNEAQ (reference sequence). CDR3 sequence reads: CASSFPLAETYNEQFF. The CDR3 DNA sequence: TGTGCCAGCAGCTTCCCGCTAGCGGAGACCTACAATGAGCAGTTCTTC.

The V call is TRBV20-1, the J call TRBJ2-5; 7 bases are a match to TRBD1. Per the germline V gene, CDR1 is DFQATT and CDR2 is SNEGSKA (reference sequence). V lost 3 bases to trimming and J lost 11 bases; unmatched junction nucleotides: 9. The CDR3 totals 12 residues. Written as DNA, the CDR3 is TGCAGTGCTAGTCCAGGGGACAGCCAACAGTACTTC. It yields the protein CSASPGDSQQYF.

Concerning this clonotype: A much larger clone lies a single base off, so this may be a read error. CDR3 coding DNA: TGTGCCGGGACGAGGCAGGGGAATTCACCCCTCCACTTT. It codes for CAGTRQGNSPLHF. The chain employs TRBV30 and TRBJ1-6, with D maybe TRBD1 (6 bases). Germline CDR1 GTSNPN, CDR2 SVGIG (reference sequence). Between the trimmed V and J ends, which lost 8 bases and 7 bases, there was a span of 15 bases. The CDR3 has 13 residues.

Of note for this clonotype: Given a much more abundant clone one base away, this may be a read error. The rearrangement links TRBV10-3 to TRBJ2-3; D is unresolved. This CDR3 has 11 residues. The germline V gene has CDR1 ENHRY and CDR2 SYGVKD. The ends were cut back, 4 bases at V and 5 bases at J, with 4 bases in the middle. CDR3 in amino acids: CAISAEDTQYF. The CDR3 coding sequence is TGTGCCATCAGTGCGGAAGATACGCAGTATTTT.

This clonotype appeared many times. This chain uses TRBV6-6 with TRBJ1-5; 8 bases map to TRBD1. After removal of 10 bases from V and 1 base from J, the junction contained 6 bases not matched to a gene. CDR3 size: 14 residues. Germline-derived CDR1 and CDR2 are MNHNY and SVGAGI (reference sequence). CDR3 sequence (DNA): TGTGCCACCGCGGGACAGGAAAGCAATCAGCCCCAGCATTTT. As protein: CATAGQESNQPQHF.

This clonotype was seen only a few times. The chain combines TRBV11-2 with TRBJ1-5; 8 bases are shared with TRBD1. Trimming cost V 5 bases and J 5 bases; bases outside gene matches: 5. The CDR3 is 14 residues long. CDR1 and CDR2 (germline): SGHAT, FQNNGV. The CDR3 region is CASSRTGPHQPQHF. The CDR3 DNA reads TGTGCCAGCAGCCGGACAGGGCCCCATCAGCCCCAGCATTTT.

The V call is TRBV18, the J call TRBJ2-1; 13 nucleotides agree with TRBD2. The length of the CDR3 is 18 residues. Germline V gene sequence: CDR1 KGHSH, CDR2 LQKENI. The V segment lost 3 bases and the J segment 6 bases; nucleotides outside the gene matches: 11. CDR3 amino acids: CASSPSGTSGTSGNEQFF. The CDR3 coding sequence is TGTGCCAGCTCACCTTCCGGGACTAGCGGGACCTCCGGCAATGAGCAGTTCTTC.

J is TRBJ2-7 and V is TRBV29-1; TRBD1 is a possible D gene (5 bases). The CDR3 extends over 15 amino acids. Trimming took 2 bases from V and 0 from J, leaving 14 bases between them. Germline assignment: CDR1 SQVTM and CDR2 ANQGSEA. The CDR3 nucleotides read TGCAGCGTTGAAATAATTGGGGCCAACTCCTACGAGCAGTACTTC. It specifies CSVEIIGANSYEQYF.

In the case of this clonotype: A much larger clone is a single base away; this may be a read error. This chain uses TRBV28 with TRBJ2-5; the D call may be TRBD1 or TRBD2 (5 bases each). V dropped 1 base and J dropped 11 bases, with 11 bases sitting between them. Germline values: CDR1 MDHEN, CDR2 SYDVKM. The CDR3 spans 12 residues. The CDR3 coding sequence is TGTGCCAGCAGTTTATATGACAGAGGGCAGTACTTC. As protein: CASSLYDRGQYF.